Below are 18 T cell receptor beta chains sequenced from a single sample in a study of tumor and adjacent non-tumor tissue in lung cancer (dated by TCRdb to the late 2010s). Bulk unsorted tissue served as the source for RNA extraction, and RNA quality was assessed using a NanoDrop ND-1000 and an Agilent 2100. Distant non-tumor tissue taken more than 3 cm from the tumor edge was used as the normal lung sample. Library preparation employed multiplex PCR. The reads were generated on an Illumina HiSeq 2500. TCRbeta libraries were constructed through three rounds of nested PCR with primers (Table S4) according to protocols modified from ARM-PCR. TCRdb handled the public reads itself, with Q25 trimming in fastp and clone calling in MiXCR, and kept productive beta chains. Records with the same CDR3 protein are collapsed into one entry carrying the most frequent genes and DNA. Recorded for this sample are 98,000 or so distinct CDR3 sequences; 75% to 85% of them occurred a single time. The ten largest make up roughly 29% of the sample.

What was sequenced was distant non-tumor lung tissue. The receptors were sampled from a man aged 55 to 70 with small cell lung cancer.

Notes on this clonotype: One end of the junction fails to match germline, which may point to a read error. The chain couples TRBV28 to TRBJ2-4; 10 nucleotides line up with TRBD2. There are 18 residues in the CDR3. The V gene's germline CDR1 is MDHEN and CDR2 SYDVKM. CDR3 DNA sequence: TGTGCCAACAGTTCACCGATTCTAGCGGGAGCGAGCAAAAACATTCAGTACTTC. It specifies CANSSPILAGASKNIQYF.

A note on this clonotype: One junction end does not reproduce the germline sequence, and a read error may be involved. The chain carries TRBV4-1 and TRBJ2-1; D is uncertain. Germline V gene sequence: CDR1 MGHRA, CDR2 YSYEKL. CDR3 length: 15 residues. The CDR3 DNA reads TGCGCCAGCTGCCAGGATAATAGTGGCTACAATGAGCAGTTCTTC. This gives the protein CASCQDNSGYNEQFF.

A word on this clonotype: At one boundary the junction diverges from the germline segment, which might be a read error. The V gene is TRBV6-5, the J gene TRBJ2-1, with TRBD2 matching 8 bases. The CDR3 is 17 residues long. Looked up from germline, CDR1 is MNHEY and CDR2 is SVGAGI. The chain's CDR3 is CASSYPIWGLEDNGQFF. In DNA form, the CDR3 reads TGTGCCAGCAGTTACCCGATCTGGGGACTAGAGGACAATGGGCAGTTCTTC.

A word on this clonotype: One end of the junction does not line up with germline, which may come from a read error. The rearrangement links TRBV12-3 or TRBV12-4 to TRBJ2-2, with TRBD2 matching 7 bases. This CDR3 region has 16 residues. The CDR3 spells CASGFWRGSNTGELFF. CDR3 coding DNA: TGTGCCAGCGGTTTTTGGCGGGGGTCGAATACCGGGGAGCTGTTTTTT.

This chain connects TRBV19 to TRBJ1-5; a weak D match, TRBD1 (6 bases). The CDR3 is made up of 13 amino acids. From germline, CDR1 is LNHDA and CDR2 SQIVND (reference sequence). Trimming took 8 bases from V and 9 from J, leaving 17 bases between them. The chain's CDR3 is CASAGGPYRPQHF. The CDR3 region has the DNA TGTGCCAGTGCGGGGGGCCCTTATCGGCCCCAGCATTTT.

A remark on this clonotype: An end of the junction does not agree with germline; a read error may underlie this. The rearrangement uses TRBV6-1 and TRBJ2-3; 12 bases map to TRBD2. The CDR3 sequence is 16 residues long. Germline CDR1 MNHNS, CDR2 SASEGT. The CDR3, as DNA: TGTACCAGCAGACCGACTAGCGGGAGTATTACAAATACGCAGTATTTT. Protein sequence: CTSRPTSGSITNTQYF.

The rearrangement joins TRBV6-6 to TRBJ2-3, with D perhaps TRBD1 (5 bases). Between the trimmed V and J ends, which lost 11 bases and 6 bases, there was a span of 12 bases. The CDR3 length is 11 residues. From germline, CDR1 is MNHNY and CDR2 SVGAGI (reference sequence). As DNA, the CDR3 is TGTGCCGACAGCCCAGGGGATACGCAGTATTTT. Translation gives CADSPGDTQYF.

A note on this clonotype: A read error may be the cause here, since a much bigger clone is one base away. The CDR3, as DNA: TGTACCAGCAGGCGCTTCCTAGCGGGAACCTACAATGAGCAGTTCTTC. Its protein is CTSRRFLAGTYNEQFF. This chain joins TRBV7-9 and TRBJ2-1; 9 bases agree with TRBD2. The CDR3 has 16 residues. Germline V gene sequence: CDR1 SEHNR, CDR2 FQNEAQ (reference sequence). Full variable domain (remainder filled in from reference TRBV7-9 and TRBJ2-1): DTGVSQNPRHKITKRGQNVTFRCDPISEHNRLYWYRQTLGQGPEFLTYFQNEAQLEKSRLLSDRFSAERPKGSFSTLEIQRTEQGDSAMYLCTSRRFLAGTYNEQFFGPGTRLTVL.

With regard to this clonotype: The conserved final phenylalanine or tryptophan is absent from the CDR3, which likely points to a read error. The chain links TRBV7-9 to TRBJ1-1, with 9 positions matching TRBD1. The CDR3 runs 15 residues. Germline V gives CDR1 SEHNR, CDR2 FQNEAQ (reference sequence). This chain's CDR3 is CDSSIRDRVFLEAFI. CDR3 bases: TGTGACAGCAGCATACGGGACAGGGTGTTTCTCGAAGCTTTCATT.

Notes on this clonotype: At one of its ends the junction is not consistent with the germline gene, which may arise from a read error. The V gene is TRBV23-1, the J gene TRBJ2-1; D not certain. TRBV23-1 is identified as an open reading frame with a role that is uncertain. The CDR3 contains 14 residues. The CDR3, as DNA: TGCGCCAGCAGTCAATGGCGCGTCCACAATGAGCAGTCCTTC. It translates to CASSQWRVHNEQSF.

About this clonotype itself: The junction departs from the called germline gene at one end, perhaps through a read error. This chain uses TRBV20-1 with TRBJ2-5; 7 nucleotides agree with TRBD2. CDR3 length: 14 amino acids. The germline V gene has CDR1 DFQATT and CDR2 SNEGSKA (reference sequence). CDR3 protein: CNARPAGEPETQYF. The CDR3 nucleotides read TGCAATGCTAGACCTGCGGGAGAACCGGAGACCCAGTACTTC.

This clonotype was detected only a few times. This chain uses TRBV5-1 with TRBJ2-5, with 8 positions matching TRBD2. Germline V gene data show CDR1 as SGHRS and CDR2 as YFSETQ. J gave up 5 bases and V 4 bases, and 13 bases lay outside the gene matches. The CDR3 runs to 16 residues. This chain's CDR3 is CASSKAGTREGETQYF. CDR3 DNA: TGCGCCAGCAGCAAAGCCGGGACTAGGGAGGGGGAGACCCAGTACTTC.

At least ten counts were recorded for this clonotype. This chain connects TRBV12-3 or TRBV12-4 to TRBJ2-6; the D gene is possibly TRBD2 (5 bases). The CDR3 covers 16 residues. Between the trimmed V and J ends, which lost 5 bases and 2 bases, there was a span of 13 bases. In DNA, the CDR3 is TGTGCCAGCAGTCTGGCGGCGGGCCCTGGGGCCAACGTCCTGACTTTC. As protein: CASSLAAGPGANVLTF.

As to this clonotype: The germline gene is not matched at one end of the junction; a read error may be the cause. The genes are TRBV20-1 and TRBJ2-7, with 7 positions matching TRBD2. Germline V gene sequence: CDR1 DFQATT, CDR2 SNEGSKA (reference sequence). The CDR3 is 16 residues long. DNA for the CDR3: TGCAATGCTAGAGACTTACTAGCGCCAAGGTCCTACGAGCAGTACTTC. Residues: CNARDLLAPRSYEQYF.

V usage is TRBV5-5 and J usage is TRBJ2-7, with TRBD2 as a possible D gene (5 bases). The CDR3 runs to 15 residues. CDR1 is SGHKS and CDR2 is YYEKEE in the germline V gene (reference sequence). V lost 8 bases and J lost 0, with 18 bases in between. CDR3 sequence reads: CASNLETGSSYEQYV. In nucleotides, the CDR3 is TGTGCCAGTAACTTGGAGACGGGGAGCTCCTACGAGCAGTACGTC.

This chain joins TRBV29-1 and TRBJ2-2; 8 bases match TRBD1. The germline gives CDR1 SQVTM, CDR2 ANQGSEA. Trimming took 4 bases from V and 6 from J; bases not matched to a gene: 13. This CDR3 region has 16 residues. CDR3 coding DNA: TGCAGCGTTGCAAGGGGTTGGACAGGGAGTGCCGGGGAGCTGTTTTTT. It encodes CSVARGWTGSAGELFF.

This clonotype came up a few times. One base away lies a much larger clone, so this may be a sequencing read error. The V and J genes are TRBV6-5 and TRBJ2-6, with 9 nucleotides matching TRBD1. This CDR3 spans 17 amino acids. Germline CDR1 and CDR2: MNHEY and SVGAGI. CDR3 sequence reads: CASRKGQGVSGTNVLTF. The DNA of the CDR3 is TGTGCCAGCAGGAAGGGACAGGGCGTCTCTGGGACCAACGTCCTGACTTTC.

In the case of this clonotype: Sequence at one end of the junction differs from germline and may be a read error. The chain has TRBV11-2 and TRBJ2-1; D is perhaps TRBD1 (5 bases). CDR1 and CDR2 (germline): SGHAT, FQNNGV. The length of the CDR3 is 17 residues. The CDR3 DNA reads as TGTGCCAACAGCTTAGTGACAGCCCAGAGCTCCTACAATAAGCAGCTCTTC. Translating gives CANSLVTAQSSYNKQLF.